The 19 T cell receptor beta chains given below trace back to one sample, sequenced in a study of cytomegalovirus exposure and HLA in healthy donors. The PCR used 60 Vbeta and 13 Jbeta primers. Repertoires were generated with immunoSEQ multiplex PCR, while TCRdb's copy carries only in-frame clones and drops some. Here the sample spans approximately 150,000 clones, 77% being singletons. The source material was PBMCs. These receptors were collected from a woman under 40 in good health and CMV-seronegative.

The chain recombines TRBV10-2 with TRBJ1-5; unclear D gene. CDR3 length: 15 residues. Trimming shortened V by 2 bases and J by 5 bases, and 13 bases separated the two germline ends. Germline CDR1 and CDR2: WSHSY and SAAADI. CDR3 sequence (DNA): TGCGCCAGCAGTGAGGGACTTTTCCCGGATCAGCCCCAGCATTTT. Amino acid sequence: CASSEGLFPDQPQHF.

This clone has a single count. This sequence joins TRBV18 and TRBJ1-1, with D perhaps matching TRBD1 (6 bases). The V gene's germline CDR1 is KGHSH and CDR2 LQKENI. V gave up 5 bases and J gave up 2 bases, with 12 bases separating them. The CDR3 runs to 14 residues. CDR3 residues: CASSMDSDNTEAFF. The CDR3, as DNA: TGTGCCAGCTCAATGGACAGCGATAACACTGAAGCTTTCTTT. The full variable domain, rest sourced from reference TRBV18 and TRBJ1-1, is NAGVMQNPRHLVRRRGQEARLRCSPMKGHSHVYWYRQLPEEGLKFMVYLQKENIIDESGMPKERFSAEFPKEGPSILRIQQVVRGDSAAYFCASSMDSDNTEAFFGQGTRLTVV.

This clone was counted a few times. CDR3 residues: CASSDFGWQGAPEQFF. DNA for the CDR3: TGTGCCAGCAGTGATTTTGGTTGGCAGGGGGCCCCTGAGCAGTTCTTC. This sequence joins TRBV2 and TRBJ2-1, with 8 bases lining up with TRBD1. CDR3 length equals 16 residues. CDR1 is SNHLY, CDR2 FYNNEI, per germline. V gave up 3 bases and J gave up 9 bases; unmatched junction bases: 13.

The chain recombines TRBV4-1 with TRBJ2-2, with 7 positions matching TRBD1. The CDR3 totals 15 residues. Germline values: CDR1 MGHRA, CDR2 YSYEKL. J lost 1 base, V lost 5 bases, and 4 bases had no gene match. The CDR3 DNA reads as TGCGCCAGCAGCGTCCGGGACAGGAACACCGGGGAGCTGTTTTTT. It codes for CASSVRDRNTGELFF.

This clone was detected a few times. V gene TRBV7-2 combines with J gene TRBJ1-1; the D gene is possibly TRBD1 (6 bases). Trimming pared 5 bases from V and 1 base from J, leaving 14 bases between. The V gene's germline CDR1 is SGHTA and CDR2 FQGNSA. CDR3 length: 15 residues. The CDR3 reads CASSLEGRGNTEAFF. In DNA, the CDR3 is TGTGCCAGCAGCCTTGAGGGCAGGGGGAACACTGAAGCTTTCTTT. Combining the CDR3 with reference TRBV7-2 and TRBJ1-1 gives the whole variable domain GAGVSQSPSNKVTEKGKDVELRCDPISGHTALYWYRQSLGQGLEFLIYFQGNSAPDKSGLPSDRFSAERTGGSVSTLTIQRTQQEDSAVYLCASSLEGRGNTEAFFGQGTRLTVV.

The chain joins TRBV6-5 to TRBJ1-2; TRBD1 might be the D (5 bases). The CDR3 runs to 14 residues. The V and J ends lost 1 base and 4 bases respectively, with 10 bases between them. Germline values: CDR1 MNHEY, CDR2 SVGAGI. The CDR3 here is CASSYLGGSYGYTF. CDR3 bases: TGTGCCAGCAGTTACTTGGGGGGTAGCTATGGCTACACCTTC.

The CDR3 region has the DNA TGCGCCAGCAGCCCAAGGACAGGGAGAAACACTGAAGCTTTCTTT. As protein: CASSPRTGRNTEAFF. V is TRBV5-1 and J is TRBJ1-1; TRBD1 aligns across 8 bases. The ends lost 4 bases at V and 2 bases at J; junction bases unmatched: 7. This CDR3 region has 15 residues. From germline, CDR1 is SGHRS and CDR2 YFSETQ.

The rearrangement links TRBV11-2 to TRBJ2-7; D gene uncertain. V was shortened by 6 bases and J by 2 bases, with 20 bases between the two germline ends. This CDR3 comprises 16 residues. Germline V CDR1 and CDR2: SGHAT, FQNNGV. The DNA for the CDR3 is TGTGCCAGCAGTCTTGGGTTCTTTCAGGAAGCCTACGAGCAGTACTTC. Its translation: CASSLGFFQEAYEQYF.

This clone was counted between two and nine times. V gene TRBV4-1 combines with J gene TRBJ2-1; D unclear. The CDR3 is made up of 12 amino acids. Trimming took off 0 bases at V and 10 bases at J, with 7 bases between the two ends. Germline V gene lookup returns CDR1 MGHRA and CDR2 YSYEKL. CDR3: CASSQDTVEQFF. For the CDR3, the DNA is TGCGCCAGCAGCCAAGATACGGTGGAGCAGTTCTTC.

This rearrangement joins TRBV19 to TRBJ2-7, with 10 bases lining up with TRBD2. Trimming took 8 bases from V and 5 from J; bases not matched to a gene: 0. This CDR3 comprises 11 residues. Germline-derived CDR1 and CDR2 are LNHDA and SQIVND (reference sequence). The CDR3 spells CASGTSDEQYF. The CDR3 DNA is TGTGCCAGTGGGACTAGCGACGAGCAGTACTTC. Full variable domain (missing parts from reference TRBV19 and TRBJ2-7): DGGITQSPKYLFRKEGQNVTLSCEQNLNHDAMYWYRQDPGQGLRLIYYSQIVNDFQKGDIAEGYSVSREKKESFPLTVTSAQKNPTAFYLCASGTSDEQYFGPGTRLTVT.

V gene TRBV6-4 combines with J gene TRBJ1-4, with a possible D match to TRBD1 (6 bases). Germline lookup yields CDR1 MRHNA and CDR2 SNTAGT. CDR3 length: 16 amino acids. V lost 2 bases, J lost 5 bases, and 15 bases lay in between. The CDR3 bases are TGTGCCAGCAGTGACCGGGACAACTGGGCGAATGAAAAACTGTTTTTT. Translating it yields CASSDRDNWANEKLFF.

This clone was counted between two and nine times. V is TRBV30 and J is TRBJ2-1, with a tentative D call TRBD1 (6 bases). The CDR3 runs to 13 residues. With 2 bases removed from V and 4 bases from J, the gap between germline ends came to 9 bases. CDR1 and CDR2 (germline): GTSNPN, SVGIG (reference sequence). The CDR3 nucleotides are TGTGCCTGGAGTTATACAGGGTACAATGAGCAGTTCTTC. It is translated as CAWSYTGYNEQFF.

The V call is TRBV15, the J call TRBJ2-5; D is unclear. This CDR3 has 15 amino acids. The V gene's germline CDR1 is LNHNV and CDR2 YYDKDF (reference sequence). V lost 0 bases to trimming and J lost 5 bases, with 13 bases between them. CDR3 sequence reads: CATSRDLVFPETQYF. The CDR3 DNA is TGTGCCACCAGCAGAGATCTTGTCTTCCCCGAGACCCAGTACTTC.

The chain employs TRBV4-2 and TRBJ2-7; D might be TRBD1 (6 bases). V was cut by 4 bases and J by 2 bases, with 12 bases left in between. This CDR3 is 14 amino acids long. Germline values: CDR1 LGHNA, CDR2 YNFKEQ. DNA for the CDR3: TGTGCCAGCAGCCCAACAGGGCAAACCTACGAGCAGTACTTC. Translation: CASSPTGQTYEQYF.

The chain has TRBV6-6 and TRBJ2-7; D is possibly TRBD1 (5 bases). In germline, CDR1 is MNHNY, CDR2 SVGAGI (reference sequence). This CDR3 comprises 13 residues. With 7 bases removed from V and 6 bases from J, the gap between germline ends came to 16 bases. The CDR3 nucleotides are TGTGCCAGCACCAAATCACAAGGGGCCGAGCAGTACTTC. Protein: CASTKSQGAEQYF.

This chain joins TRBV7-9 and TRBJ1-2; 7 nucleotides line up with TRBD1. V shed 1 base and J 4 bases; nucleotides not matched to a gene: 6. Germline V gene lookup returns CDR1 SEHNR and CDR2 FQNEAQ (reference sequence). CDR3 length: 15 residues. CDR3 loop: CASSLEGGLVYGYTF. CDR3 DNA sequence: TGTGCCAGCAGCTTAGAAGGGGGCCTCGTCTATGGCTACACCTTC.

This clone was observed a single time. Written as DNA, the CDR3 is TGTGCCAGCAGCCTATCCGGGACAGGGTCCTACGAGCAGTACTTC. Its translation: CASSLSGTGSYEQYF. This rearrangement joins TRBV7-2 to TRBJ2-7; 9 nucleotides align to TRBD1. The germline V gene encodes CDR1 SGHTA and CDR2 FQGNSA. The CDR3 spans 15 residues. J gave up 1 base and V 5 bases, and 6 bases lay outside the gene matches.

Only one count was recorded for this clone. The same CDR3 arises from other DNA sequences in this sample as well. In DNA form, the CDR3 reads TGCGCCAGCAGCTTGGGACAGGGGTCCTACAATGAGCAGTTCTTC. Encoded protein: CASSLGQGSYNEQFF. This chain joins TRBV5-1 and TRBJ2-1; 8 bases are shared with TRBD1. Per the germline V gene, CDR1 is SGHRS and CDR2 is YFSETQ. CDR3 length: 15 residues. J gave up 1 base and V 0 bases, and 0 bases lay outside the gene matches.

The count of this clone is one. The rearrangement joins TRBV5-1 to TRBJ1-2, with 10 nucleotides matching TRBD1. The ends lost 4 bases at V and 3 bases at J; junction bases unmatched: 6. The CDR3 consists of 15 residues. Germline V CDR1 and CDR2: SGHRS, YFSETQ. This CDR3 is CASSQDRGLDYGYTF. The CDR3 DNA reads TGCGCCAGCAGCCAGGACAGGGGGTTAGACTATGGCTACACCTTC.